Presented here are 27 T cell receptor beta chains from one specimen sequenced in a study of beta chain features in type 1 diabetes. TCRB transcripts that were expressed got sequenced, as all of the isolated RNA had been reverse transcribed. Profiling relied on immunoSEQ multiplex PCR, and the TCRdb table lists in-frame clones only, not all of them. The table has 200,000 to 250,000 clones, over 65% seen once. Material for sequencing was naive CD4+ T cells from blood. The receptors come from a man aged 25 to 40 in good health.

The CDR3 reads CAISQQGSYEQYF. CDR3 coding DNA: TGTGCCATCAGTCAACAGGGATCCTACGAGCAGTACTTC. V is TRBV10-3 and J is TRBJ2-7, with TRBD1 as a possible D gene (6 bases). V was clipped by 5 bases and J by 1 base, with 9 bases between them. The CDR3 totals 13 residues. In germline, CDR1 is ENHRY, CDR2 SYGVKD.

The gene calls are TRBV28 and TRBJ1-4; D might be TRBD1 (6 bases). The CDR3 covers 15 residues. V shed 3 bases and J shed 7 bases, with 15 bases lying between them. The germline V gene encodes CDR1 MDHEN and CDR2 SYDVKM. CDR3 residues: CASSFLHGGGEKLFF. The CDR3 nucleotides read TGTGCCAGCAGTTTCCTTCACGGAGGGGGTGAAAAACTGTTTTTT. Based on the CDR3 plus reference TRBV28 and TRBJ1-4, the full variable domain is DVKVTQSSRYLVKRTGEKVFLECVQDMDHENMFWYRQDPGLGLRLIYFSYDVKMKEKGDIPEGYSVSREKKERFSLILESASTNQTSMYLCASSFLHGGGEKLFFGSGTQLSVL.

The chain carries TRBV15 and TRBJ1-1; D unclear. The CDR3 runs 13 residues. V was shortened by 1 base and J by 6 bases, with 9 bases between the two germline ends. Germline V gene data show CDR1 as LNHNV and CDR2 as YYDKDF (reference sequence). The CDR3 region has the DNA TGTGCCACCAGCAGAGGCTCGAGCCCTGAAGCTTTCTTT. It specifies CATSRGSSPEAFF.

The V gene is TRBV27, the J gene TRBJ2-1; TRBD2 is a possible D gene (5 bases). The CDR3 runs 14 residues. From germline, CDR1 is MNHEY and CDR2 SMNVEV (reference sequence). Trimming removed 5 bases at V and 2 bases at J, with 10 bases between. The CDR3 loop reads CASSRTSAYNEQFF. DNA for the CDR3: TGTGCCAGCAGTAGGACTTCCGCCTACAATGAGCAGTTCTTC.

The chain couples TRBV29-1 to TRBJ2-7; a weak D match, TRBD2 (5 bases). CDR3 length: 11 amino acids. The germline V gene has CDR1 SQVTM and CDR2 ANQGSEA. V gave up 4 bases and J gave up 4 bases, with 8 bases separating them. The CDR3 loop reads CSVGGQYEQYF. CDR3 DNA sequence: TGCAGCGTTGGAGGGCAATACGAGCAGTACTTC.

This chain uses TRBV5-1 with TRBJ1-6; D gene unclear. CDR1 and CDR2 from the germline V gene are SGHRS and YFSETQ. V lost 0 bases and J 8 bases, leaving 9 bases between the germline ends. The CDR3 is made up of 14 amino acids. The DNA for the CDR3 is TGCGCCAGCAGCTTGGGCGCCGGAGATTCACCCCTCCACTTT. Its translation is CASSLGAGDSPLHF.

The CDR3 DNA reads TGTGCCAGCAGCCCGACTAGCCGTTTCGAGACCCAGTACTTC. Translated: CASSPTSRFETQYF. The rearrangement links TRBV11-2 to TRBJ2-5; 7 bases line up with TRBD2. CDR1 is SGHAT and CDR2 is FQNNGV in the germline V gene. The junction had 8 bases not matched to a gene; V was cut back by 5 bases and J by 5 bases. The CDR3 is made up of 14 amino acids.

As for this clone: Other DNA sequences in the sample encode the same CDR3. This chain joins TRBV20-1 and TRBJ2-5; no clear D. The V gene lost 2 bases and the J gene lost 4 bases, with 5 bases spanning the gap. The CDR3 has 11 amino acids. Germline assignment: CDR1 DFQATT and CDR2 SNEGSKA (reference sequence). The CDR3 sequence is CSARLLETQYF. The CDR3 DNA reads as TGCAGTGCTAGACTGCTAGAGACCCAGTACTTC.

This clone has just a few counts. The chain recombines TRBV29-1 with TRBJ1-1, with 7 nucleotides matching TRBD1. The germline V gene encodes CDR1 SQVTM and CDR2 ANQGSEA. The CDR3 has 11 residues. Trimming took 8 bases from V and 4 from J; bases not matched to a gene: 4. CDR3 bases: TGCAGCTGCTACAGGGGCACTGAAGCTTTCTTT. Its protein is CSCYRGTEAFF.

CDR3 sequence: CSVVSLAGAAGYNEQFF. Here the CDR3 DNA reads TGCAGCGTTGTTTCACTAGCGGGAGCAGCTGGCTACAATGAGCAGTTCTTC. This chain uses TRBV29-1 with TRBJ2-1; 11 nucleotides match TRBD2. Per the germline V gene, CDR1 is SQVTM and CDR2 is ANQGSEA. The length of the CDR3 is 17 residues. J gave up 3 bases and V 4 bases, and 11 bases lay outside the gene matches.

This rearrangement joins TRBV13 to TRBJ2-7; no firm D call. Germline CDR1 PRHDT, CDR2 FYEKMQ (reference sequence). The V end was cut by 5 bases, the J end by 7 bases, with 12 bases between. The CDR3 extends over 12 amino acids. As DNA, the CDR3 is TGTGCCAGCAGCCTCCCCAGCCGAGAGCAGTACTTC. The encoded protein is CASSLPSREQYF.

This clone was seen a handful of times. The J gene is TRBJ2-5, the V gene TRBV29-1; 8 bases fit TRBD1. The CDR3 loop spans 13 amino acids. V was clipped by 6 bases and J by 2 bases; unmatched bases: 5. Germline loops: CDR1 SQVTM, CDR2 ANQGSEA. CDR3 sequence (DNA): TGCAGCGTGGGGACAGGCGATCAAGAGACCCAGTACTTC. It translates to CSVGTGDQETQYF.

The CDR3 loop reads CAWILRGLRYGYTF. The CDR3 coding sequence is TGTGCCTGGATCCTTCGTGGCCTTCGGTATGGCTACACCTTC. The chain employs TRBV30 and TRBJ1-2; D is ambiguous. Trimming took off 4 bases at V and 5 bases at J, with 17 bases between the two ends. Germline V gives CDR1 GTSNPN, CDR2 SVGIG (reference sequence). This CDR3 comprises 14 residues.

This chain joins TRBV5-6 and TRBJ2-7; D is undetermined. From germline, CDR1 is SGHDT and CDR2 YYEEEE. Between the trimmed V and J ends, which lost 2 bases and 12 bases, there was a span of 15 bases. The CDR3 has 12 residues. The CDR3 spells CASSFSSGPSYF. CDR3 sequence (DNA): TGTGCCAGCAGCTTTTCCTCCGGGCCCTCGTACTTC.

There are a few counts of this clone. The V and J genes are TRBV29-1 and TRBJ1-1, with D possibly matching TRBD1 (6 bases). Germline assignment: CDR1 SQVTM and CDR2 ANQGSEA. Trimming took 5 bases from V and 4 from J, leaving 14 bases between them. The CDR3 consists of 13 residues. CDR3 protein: CSVIQGSGTEAFF. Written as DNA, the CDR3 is TGCAGCGTTATACAGGGCTCAGGCACTGAAGCTTTCTTT.

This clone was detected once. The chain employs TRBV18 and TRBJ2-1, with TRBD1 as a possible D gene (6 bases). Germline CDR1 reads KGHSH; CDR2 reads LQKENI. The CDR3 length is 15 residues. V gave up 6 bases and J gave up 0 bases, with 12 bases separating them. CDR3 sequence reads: CASSYNRDSYNEQFF. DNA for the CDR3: TGTGCCAGCTCGTATAACAGGGACTCCTACAATGAGCAGTTCTTC. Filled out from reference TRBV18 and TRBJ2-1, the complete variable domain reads NAGVMQNPRHLVRRRGQEARLRCSPMKGHSHVYWYRQLPEEGLKFMVYLQKENIIDESGMPKERFSAEFPKEGPSILRIQQVVRGDSAAYFCASSYNRDSYNEQFFGPGTRLTVL.

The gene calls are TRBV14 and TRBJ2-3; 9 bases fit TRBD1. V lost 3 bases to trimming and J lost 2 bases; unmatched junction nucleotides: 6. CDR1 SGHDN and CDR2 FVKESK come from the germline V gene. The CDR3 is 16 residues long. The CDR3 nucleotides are TGTGCCAGCAGCCAGATGGACAGGGGATCCACAGATACGCAGTATTTT. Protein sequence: CASSQMDRGSTDTQYF. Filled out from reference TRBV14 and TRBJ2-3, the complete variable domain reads EAGVTQFPSHSVIEKGQTVTLRCDPISGHDNLYWYRRVMGKEIKFLLHFVKESKQDESGMPNNRFLAERTGGTYSTLKVQPAELEDSGVYFCASSQMDRGSTDTQYFGPGTRLTVL.

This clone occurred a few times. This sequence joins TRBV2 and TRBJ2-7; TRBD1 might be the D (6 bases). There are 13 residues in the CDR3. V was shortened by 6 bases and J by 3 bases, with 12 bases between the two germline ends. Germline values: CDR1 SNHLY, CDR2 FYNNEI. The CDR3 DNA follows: TGTGCCAGCAGCCTGGACAGTATCTACGAGCAGTACTTC. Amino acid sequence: CASSLDSIYEQYF. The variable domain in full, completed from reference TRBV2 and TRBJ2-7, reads EPEVTQTPSHQVTQMGQEVILRCVPISNHLYFYWYRQILGQKVEFLVSFYNNEISEKSEIFDDQFSVERPDGSNFTLKIRSTKLEDSAMYFCASSLDSIYEQYFGPGTRLTVT.

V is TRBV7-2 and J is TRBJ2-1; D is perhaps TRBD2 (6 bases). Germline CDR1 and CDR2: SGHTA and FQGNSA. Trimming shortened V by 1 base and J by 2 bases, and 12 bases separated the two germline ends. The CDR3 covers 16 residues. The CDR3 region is CASSLGAGSPYNEQFF. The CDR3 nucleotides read TGTGCCAGCAGCTTAGGGGCGGGATCCCCCTACAATGAGCAGTTCTTC.

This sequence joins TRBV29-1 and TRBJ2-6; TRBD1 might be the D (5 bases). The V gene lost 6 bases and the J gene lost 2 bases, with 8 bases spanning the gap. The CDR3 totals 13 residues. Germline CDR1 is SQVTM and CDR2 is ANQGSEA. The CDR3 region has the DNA TGCAGCGTAGGCAGGGCTGGGGCCAACGTCCTGACTTTC. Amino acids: CSVGRAGANVLTF.

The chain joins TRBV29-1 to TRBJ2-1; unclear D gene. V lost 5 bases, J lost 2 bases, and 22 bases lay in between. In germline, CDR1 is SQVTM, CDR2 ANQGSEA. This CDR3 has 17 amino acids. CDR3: CSVHPRAVTLTYNEQFF. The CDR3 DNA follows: TGCAGCGTTCACCCACGGGCGGTTACTTTGACCTACAATGAGCAGTTCTTC.

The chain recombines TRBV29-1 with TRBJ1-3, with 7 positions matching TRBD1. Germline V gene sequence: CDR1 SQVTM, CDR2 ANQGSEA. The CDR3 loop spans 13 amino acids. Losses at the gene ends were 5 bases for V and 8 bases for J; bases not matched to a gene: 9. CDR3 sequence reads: CSVKQGGPDTIYF. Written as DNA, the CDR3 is TGCAGCGTTAAGCAGGGGGGCCCGGACACCATATATTTT. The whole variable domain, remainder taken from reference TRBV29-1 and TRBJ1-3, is SAVISQKPSRDICQRGTSLTIQCQVDSQVTMMFWYRQQPGQSLTLIATANQGSEATYESGFVIDKFPISRPNLTFSTLTVSNMSPEDSSIYLCSVKQGGPDTIYFGEGSWLTVV.

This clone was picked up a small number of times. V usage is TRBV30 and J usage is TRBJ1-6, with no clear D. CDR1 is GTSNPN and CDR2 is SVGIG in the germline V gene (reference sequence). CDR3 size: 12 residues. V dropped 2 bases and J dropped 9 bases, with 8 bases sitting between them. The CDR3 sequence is CAWSILGSPLHF. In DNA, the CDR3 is TGTGCCTGGAGTATCCTCGGTTCACCCCTCCACTTT.

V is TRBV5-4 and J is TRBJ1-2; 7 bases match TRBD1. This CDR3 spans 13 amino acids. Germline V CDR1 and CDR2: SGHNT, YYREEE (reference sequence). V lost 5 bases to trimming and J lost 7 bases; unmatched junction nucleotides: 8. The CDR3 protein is CASRPDRAGGYTF. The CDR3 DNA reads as TGTGCCAGCAGACCAGACAGGGCCGGTGGCTACACCTTC.

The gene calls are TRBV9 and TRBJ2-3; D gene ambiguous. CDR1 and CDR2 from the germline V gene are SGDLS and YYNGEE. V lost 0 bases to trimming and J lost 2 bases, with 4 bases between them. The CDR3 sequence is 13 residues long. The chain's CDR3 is CASSVATTDTQYF. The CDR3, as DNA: TGTGCCAGCAGCGTAGCTACCACAGATACGCAGTATTTT. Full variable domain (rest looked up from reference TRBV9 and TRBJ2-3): DSGVTQTPKHLITATGQRVTLRCSPRSGDLSVYWYQQSLDQGLQFLIQYYNGEERAKGNILERFSAQQFPDLHSELNLSSLELGDSALYFCASSVATTDTQYFGPGTRLTVL.

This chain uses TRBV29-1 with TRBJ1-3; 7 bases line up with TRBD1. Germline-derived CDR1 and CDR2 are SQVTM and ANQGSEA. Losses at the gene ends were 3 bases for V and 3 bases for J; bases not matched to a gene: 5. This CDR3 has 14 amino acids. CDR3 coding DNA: TGCAGCGTTGATAACAGGGGAAATGGAAACACCATATATTTT. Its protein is CSVDNRGNGNTIYF.

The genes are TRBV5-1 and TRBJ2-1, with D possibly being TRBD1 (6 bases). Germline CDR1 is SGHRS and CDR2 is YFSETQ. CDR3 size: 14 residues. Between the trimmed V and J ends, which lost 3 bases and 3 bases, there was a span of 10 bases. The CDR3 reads CASSWDTVYNEQFF. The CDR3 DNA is TGCGCCAGCAGCTGGGACACAGTCTACAATGAGCAGTTCTTC.